The source of this TCR beta chain is a study of blood T cell repertoires in COVID-19. Study as a whole: The origin of the acute and convalescent COVID-19 samples was the United States, Italy and Spain.

Using immunoSEQ multiplex PCR, the repertoire was profiled, and TCRdb retains in-frame clones only, with some absent. The sample carries some 200,000 clones, around four fifths recorded once. Germline-derived CDR1 and CDR2 are LGHDT and YNNKEL (reference sequence). V dropped 3 bases and J dropped 5 bases, with 5 bases sitting between them. The CDR3 loop spans 12 amino acids. V and J are TRBV3-1 (or the pseudogene TRBV3-2) and TRBJ1-5; perhaps TRBD1 as D (5 bases). What was sequenced was peripheral blood. This TCR came from a middle-aged woman with acute or convalescent COVID-19. This CDR3 is CASSHRDQPQHF. The CDR3 DNA is TGTGCCAGCAGCCACAGGGATCAGCCCCAGCATTTT.